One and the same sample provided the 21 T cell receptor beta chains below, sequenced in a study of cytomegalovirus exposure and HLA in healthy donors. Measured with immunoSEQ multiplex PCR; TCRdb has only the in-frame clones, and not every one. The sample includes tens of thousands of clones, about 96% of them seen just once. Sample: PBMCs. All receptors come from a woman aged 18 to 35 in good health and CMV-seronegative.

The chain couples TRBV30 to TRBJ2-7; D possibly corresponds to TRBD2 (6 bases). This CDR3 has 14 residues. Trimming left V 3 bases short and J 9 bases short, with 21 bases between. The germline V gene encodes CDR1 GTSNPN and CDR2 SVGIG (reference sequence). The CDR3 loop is CAWSPTSLGTVQYF. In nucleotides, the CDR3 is TGTGCCTGGAGCCCTACCTCCCTCGGGACTGTGCAGTACTTC. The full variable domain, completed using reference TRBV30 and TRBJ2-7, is SQTIHQWPATLVQPVGSPLSLECTVEGTSNPNLYWYRQAAGRGLQLLFYSVGIGQISSEVPQNLSASRPQDRQFILSSKKLLLSDSGFYLCAWSPTSLGTVQYFGPGTRLTVT.

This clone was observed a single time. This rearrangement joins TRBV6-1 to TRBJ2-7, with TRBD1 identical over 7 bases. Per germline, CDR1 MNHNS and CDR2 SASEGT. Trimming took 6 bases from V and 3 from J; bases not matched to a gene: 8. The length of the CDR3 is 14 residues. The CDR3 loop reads CASRRQGPSYEQYF. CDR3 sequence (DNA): TGTGCCAGCAGGAGACAGGGCCCGAGCTACGAGCAGTACTTC.

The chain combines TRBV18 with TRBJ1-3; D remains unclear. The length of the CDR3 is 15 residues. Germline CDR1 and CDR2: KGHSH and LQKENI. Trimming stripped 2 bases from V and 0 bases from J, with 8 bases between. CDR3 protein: CASSPGTRSGNTIYF. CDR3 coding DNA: TGTGCCAGCTCACCAGGCACCCGCTCTGGAAACACCATATATTTT.

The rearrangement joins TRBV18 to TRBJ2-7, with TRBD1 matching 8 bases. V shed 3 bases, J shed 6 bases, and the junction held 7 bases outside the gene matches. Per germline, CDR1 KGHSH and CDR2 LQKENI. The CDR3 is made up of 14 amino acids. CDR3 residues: CASSPGQGIGEQYF. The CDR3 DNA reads TGTGCCAGCTCACCTGGACAGGGAATAGGCGAGCAGTACTTC. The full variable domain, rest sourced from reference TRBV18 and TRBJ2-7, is NAGVMQNPRHLVRRRGQEARLRCSPMKGHSHVYWYRQLPEEGLKFMVYLQKENIIDESGMPKERFSAEFPKEGPSILRIQQVVRGDSAAYFCASSPGQGIGEQYFGPGTRLTVT.

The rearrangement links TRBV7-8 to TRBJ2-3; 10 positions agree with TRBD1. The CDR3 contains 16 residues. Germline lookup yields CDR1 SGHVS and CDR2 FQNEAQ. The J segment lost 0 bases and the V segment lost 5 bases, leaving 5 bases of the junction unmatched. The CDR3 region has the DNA TGTGCCAGCAGCCCCCGGGACAGGGGTAGCACAGATACGCAGTATTTT. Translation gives CASSPRDRGSTDTQYF.

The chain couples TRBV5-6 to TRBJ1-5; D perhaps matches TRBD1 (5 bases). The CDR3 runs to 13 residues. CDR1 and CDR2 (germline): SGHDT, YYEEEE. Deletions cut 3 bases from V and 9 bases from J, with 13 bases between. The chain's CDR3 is CASSYQTVPPQHF. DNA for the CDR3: TGTGCCAGCAGCTATCAGACAGTCCCGCCCCAGCATTTT.

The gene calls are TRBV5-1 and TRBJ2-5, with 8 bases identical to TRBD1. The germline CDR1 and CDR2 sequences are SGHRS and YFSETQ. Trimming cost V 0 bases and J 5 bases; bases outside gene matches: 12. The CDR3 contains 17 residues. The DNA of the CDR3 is TGCGCCAGCAGCTTGGCCACCCGGACAGGGTCCGGGGAGACCCAGTACTTC. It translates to CASSLATRTGSGETQYF.

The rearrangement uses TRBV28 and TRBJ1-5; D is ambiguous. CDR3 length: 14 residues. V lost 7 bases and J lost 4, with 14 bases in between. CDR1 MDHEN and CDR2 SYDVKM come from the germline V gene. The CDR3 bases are TGTGCCAGCACCCTTCTCAGGATGAATCAGCCCCAGCATTTT. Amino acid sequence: CASTLLRMNQPQHF.

The CDR3, as DNA: TGTGCCAGCAGTGAAGCGCTGGGGCTAGCGGGCCGCACAGATACGCAGTATTTT. It is translated as CASSEALGLAGRTDTQYF. This chain joins TRBV2 and TRBJ2-3, with 8 positions matching TRBD2. This CDR3 contains 18 residues. Germline trimming cut 0 bases from V and 1 base from J; bases unmatched to any gene: 9. Germline values: CDR1 SNHLY, CDR2 FYNNEI. The full variable domain, completed using reference TRBV2 and TRBJ2-3, is EPEVTQTPSHQVTQMGQEVILRCVPISNHLYFYWYRQILGQKVEFLVSFYNNEISEKSEIFDDQFSVERPDGSNFTLKIRSTKLEDSAMYFCASSEALGLAGRTDTQYFGPGTRLTVL.

The CDR3, as DNA: TGTGCCAGCAGCTTGGCGGGTGGGGGCGGCACTGAAGCTTTCTTT. Encoded protein: CASSLAGGGGTEAFF. The gene calls are TRBV5-4 and TRBJ1-1, with D perhaps TRBD1 (6 bases). Germline V lookup: CDR1 SGHNT, CDR2 YYREEE (reference sequence). V lost 0 bases to trimming and J lost 4 bases, with 13 bases between them. The CDR3 spans 15 residues.

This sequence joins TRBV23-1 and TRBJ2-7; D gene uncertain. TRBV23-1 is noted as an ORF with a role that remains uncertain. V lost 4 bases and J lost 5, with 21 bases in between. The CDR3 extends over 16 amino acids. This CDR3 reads CASSLLAAAGVHEQYF. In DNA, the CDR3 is TGCGCCAGCAGTCTTTTGGCGGCAGCCGGTGTCCACGAGCAGTACTTC.

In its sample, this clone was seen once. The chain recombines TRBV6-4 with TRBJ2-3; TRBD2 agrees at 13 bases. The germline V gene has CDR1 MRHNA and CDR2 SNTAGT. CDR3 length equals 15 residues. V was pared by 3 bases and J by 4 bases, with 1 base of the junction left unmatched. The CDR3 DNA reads TGTGCCAGCAGTGAACTAGCGGGGGGGCCAGATACGCAGTATTTT. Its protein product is CASSELAGGPDTQYF.

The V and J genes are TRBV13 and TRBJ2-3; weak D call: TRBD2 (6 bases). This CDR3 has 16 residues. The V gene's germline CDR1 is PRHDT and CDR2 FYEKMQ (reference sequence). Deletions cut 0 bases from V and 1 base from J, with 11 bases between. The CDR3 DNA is TGTGCCAGCAGCTTAGGGGGCGGGGACCGCACAGATACGCAGTATTTT. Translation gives CASSLGGGDRTDTQYF. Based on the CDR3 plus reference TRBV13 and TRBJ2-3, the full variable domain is AAGVIQSPRHLIKEKRETATLKCYPIPRHDTVYWYQQGPGQDPQFLISFYEKMQSDKGSIPDRFSAQQFSDYHSELNMSSLELGDSALYFCASSLGGGDRTDTQYFGPGTRLTVL.

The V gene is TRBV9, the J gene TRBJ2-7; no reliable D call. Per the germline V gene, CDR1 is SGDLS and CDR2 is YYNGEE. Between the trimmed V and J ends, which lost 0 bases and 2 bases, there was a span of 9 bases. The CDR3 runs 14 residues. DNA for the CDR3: TGTGCCAGCAGCGTAGGCAACCCAGCCTACGAGCAGTACTTC. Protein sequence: CASSVGNPAYEQYF.

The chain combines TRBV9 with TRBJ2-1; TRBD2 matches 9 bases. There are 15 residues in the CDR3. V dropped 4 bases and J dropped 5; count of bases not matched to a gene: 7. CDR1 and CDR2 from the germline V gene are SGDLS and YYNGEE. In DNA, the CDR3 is TGTGCCAGCAGCCCCAGCGGGGGGCCAAACAATGAGCAGTTCTTC. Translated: CASSPSGGPNNEQFF.

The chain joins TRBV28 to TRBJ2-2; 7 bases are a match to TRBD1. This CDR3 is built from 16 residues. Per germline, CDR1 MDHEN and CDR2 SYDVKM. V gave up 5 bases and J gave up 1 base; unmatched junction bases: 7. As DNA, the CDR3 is TGTGCCAGCAGTCCGAGGACAGGAGAGAACACCGGGGAGCTGTTTTTT. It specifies CASSPRTGENTGELFF.

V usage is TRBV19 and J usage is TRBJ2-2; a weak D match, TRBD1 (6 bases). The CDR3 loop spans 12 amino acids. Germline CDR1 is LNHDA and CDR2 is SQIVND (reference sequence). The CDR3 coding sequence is TGTGGGTCAGGGGTGGCGGCCGGGGAGCTGTTTTTT. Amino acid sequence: CGSGVAAGELFF.

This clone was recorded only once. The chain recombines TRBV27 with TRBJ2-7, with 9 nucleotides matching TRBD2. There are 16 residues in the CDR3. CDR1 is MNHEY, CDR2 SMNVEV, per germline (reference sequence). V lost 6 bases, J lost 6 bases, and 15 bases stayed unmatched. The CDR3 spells CASRPTPGLAFGEQYF. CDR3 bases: TGTGCCAGCAGACCCACACCGGGACTAGCTTTCGGCGAGCAGTACTTC.

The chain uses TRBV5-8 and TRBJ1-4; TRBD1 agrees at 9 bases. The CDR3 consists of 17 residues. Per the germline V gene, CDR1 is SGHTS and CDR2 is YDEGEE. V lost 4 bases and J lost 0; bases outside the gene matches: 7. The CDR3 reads CASSGTGTDATNEKLFF. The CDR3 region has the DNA TGTGCCAGCAGCGGGACAGGGACAGATGCAACTAATGAAAAACTGTTTTTT.

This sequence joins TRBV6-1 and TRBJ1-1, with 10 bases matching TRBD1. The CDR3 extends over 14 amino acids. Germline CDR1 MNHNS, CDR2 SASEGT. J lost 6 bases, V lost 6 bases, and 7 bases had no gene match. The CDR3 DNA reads TGTGCCAGCAGCAGGGACAGGGGATACGCTGAAGCTTTCTTT. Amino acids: CASSRDRGYAEAFF.

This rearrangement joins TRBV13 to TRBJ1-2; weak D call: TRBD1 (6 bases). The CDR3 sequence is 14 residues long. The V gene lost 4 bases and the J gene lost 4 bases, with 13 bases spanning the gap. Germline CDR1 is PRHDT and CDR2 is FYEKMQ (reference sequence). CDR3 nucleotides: TGTGCCAGCAGCTGGGTGGGGGCCGGCTATGGCTACACCTTC. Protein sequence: CASSWVGAGYGYTF.